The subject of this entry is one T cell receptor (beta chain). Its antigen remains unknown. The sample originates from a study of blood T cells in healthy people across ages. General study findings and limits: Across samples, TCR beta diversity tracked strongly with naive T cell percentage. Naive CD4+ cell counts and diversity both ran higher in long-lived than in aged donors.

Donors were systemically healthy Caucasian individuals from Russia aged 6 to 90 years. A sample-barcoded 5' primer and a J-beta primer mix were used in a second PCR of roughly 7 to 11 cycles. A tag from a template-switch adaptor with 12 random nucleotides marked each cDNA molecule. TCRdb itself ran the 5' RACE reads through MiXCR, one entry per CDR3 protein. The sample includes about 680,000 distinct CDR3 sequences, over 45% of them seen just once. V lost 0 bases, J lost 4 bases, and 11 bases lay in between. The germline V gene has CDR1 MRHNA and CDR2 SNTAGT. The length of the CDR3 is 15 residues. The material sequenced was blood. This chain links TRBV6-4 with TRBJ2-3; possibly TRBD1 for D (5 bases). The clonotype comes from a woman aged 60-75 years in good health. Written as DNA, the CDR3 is TGTGCCAGCAGTGACTCTCCAGGGTCGGCAGATACGCAGTATTTT. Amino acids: CASSDSPGSADTQYF.